This record covers a single T cell receptor beta chain. This entry belongs to a study of blood T cell repertoires in COVID-19. Study-wide context: Italy, Spain and the United States were the sources of the convalescent and acute COVID-19 samples. Sample material is recorded as cDNA or gDNA derived from T cells, B-cell-depleted T cells, or PBMCs.

The table came from immunoSEQ multiplex PCR; TCRdb's copy has only in-frame clones and leaves some out. The sample holds approximately 280,000 clones, roughly 88% seen once. Per germline, CDR1 SGHDT and CDR2 YYEEEE. Trimming removed 3 bases from V and 1 base from J, with 11 bases in between. The CDR3 length is 15 residues. The origin of this receptor is a young man with active or convalescent COVID-19. V usage is TRBV5-6 and J usage is TRBJ2-1; TRBD1 might be the D (6 bases). The sequenced material came from peripheral blood. The CDR3 bases are TGTGCCAGCAGCTCAGGGGATTGGTCCTACAATGAGCAGTTCTTC. Protein sequence: CASSSGDWSYNEQFF.